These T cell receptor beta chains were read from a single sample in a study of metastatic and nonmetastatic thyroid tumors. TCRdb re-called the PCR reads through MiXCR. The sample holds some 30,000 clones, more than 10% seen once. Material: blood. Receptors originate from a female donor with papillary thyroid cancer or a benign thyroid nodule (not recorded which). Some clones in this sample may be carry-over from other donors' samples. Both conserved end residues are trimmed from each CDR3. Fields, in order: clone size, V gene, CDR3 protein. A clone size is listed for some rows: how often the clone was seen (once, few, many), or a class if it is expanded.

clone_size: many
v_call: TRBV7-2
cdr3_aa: ASLPGQGASNEQF

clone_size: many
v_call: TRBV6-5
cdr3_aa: ASSYSGRDTEAF

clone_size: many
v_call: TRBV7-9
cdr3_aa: ASSLAGWVGYT

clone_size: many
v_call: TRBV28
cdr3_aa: ASSSGRGAINQPQH

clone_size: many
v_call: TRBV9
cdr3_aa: ASSVLGDTEAF

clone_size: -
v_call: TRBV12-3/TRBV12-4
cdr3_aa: ASTPEGGTDTQY

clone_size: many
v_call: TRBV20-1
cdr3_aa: SPSGSGNNEQF

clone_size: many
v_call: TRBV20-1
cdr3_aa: SANEGHYSNQPQH

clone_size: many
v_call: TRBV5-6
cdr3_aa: ASSTDRIVQF

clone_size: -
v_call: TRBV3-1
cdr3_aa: ASRQTGPGARGTQY

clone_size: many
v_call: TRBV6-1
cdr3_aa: ASTHGQNTEAF

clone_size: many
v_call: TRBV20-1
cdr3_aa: SPPGELF

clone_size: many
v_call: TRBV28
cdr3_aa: ASSLGQGPYGYT

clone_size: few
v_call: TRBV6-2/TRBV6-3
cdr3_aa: AGSYHRESSGSDTQY

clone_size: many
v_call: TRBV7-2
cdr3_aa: ASSFGQGGTEAF

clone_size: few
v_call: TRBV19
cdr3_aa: ASRQDGTNEQF

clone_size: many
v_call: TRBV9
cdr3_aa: ASSVAPMRLAGGDEQF

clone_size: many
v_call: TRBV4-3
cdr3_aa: ASSQATGGVSPLH

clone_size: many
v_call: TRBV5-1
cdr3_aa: ASSLGGFNEKLF

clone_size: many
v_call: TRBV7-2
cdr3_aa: ASSPGIYGYT

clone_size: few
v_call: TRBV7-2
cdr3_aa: ASSLASSEQY

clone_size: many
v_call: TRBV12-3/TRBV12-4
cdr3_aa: ASSPPNAGAQETQY

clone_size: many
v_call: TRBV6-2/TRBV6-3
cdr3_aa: ASSYDRSGQGASYEQY

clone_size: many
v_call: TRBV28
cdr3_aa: ASSPPGQGNRGYT

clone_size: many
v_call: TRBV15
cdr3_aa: ATSVGREEGFGKNIQY

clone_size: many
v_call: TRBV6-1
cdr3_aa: ASSEDPGTLPEAF

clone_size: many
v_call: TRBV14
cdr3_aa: ASSQGLANEQF

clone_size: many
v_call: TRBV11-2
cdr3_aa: ASSPRASTKTQY

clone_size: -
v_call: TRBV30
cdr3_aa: AWSGIRGSGANVLT

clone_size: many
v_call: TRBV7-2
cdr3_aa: ASSSEGTSGSETQY

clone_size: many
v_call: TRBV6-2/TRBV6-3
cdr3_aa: ASSLKGRYGYT

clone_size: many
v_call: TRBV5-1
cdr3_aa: ASSPQGHEQY

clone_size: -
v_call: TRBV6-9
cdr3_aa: ASSYLGQGHSFEQY

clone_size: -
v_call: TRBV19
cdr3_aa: ASSGEVLVNGYT

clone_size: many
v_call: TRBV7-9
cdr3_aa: ASSWDLESEAF

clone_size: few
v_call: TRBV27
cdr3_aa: ASSPGTSLYNEQF

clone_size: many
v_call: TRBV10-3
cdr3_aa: AIRSDAMNTEAF

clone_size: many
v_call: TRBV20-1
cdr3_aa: SARDRGWADTQY

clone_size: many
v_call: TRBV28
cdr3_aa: ASSSGELF

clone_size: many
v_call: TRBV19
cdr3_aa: ASTPTGGANQPQH

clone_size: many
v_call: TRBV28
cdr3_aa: ASSLDTFVEAF

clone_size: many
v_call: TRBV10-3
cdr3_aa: AISHSGYEQY

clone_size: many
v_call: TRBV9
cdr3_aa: ASSVEGDREGSPLH

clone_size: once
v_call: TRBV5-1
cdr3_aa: ASSFGPLGDTGELF

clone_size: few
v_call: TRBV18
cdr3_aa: ASSQTGNHQPQH